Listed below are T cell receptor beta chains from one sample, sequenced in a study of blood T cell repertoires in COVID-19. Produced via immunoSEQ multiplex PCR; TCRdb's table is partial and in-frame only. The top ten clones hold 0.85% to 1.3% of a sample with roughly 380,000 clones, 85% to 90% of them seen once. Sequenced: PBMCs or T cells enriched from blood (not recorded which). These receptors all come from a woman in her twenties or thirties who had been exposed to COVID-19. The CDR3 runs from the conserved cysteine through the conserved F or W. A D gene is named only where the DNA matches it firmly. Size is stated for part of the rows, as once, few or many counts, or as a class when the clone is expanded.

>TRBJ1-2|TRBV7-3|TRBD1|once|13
CASSTKTGGGYTF
TGTGCCAGCAGCACTAAGACAGGGGGAGGCTACACCTTC
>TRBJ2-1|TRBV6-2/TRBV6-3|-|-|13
CASSYPSVHEQFF
TGTGCCAGCAGTTACCCTAGCGTGCATGAGCAGTTCTTC
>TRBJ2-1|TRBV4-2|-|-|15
CASSQVGGFYNEQFF
TGTGCCAGCAGCCAAGTGGGAGGTTTCTACAATGAGCAGTTCTTC
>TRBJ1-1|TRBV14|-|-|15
CASSQPRDTNTEAFF
TGTGCCAGCAGCCAGCCCCGGGACACAAACACTGAAGCTTTCTTT
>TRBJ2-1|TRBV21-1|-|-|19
CASSKGAGVSERGAHEQFF
TGTGCCAGCAGCAAAGGAGCGGGGGTGAGCGAGAGGGGAGCTCATGAGCAGTTCTTC
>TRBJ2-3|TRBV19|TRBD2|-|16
CASSIGAGGPSDTQYF
TGTGCCAGTAGTATTGGGGCGGGAGGGCCCTCGGATACGCAGTATTTT
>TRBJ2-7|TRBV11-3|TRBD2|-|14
CASSAGTSAYEQYF
TGTGCCAGCAGCGCCGGGACTAGCGCTTACGAGCAGTACTTC
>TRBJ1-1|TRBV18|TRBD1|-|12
CASSFDRVLAFF
TGTGCCAGCTCCTTCGACAGGGTACTAGCTTTCTTT
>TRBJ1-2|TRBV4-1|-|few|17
CASSLSTPGEANYGYTF
TGCGCCAGCAGCCTTAGTACCCCGGGGGAGGCTAACTATGGCTACACCTTC
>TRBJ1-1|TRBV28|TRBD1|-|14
CASSFQGAVAEAFF
TGTGCCAGCAGTTTTCAGGGGGCGGTAGCTGAAGCTTTCTTT
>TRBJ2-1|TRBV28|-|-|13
CASSHRRHNEQFF
TGTGCCAGCAGCCACCGGAGACACAATGAGCAGTTCTTC
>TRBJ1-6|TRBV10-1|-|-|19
CASSEFRLPIPNNNSPLHF
TGCGCCAGCAGTGAGTTTCGACTCCCGATCCCCAATAATAATTCACCCCTCCACTTT
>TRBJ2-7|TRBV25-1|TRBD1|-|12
CASRGGTYEQYF
TGTGCCAGCAGAGGGGGCACCTACGAGCAGTACTTC
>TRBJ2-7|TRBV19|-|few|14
CASSLGQGSYEQYF
TGTGCCAGTAGCCTTGGGCAGGGCTCCTACGAGCAGTACTTC
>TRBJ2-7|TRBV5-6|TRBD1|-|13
CASRGQRTYEQYF
TGTGCCAGCCGGGGACAGAGGACCTACGAGCAGTACTTC
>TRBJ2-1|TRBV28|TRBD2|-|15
CASTSASGPYNEQFF
TGTGCCAGCACGTCCGCTAGCGGGCCCTACAATGAGCAGTTCTTC
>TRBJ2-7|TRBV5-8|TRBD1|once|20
CASSLGNYPRRDSEKHEQYF
TGTGCCAGCAGCTTGGGCAACTACCCGCGCCGGGACAGTGAAAAACACGAGCAGTACTTC
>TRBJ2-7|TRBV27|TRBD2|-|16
CASSLSGGRRSYEQYF
TGTGCCAGCAGTTTATCCGGCGGGAGGCGATCCTACGAGCAGTACTTC
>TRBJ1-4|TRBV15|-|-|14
CATRPGGPLGKLFF
TGTGCCACCCGCCCGGGGGGCCCCTTGGGAAAACTGTTTTTT
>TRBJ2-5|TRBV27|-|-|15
CASSAWTGLGGAQYF
TGTGCCAGCAGTGCCTGGACAGGGTTGGGGGGGGCCCAGTACTTC